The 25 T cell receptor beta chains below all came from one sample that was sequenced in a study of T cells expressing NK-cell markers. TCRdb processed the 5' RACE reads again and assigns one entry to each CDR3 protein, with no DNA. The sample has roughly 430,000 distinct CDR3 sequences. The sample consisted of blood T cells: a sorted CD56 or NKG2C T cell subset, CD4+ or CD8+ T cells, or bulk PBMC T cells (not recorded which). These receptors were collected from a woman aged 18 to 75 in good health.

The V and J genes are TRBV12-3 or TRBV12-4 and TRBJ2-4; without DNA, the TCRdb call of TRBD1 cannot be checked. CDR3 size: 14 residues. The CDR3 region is CASTATGAKNIQYF.

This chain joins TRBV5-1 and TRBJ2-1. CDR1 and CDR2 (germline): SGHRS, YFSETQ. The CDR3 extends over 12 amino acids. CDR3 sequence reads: CASRLTVSEQFF.

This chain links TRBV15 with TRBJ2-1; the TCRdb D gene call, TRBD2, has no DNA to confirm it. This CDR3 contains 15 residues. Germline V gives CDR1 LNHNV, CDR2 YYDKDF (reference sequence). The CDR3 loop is CATSRIGLAGEEQFF.

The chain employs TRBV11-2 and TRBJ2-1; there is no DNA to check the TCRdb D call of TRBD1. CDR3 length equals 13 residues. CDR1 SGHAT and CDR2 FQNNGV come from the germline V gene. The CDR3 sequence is CASSLMTVNEQFF.

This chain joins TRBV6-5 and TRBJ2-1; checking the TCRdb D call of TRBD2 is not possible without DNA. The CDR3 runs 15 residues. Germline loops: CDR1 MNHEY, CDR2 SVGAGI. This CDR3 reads CASSYGSGGYNEQFF.

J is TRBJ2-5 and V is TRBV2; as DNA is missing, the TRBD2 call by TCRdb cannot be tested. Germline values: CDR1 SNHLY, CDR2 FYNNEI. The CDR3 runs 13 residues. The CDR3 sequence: CASVLGGVETQYF.

CDR3 sequence: CASSPNPGQPYQPQHF. This sequence joins TRBV6-2 or TRBV6-3 and TRBJ1-5; absent DNA, TCRdb's TRBD1 call cannot be checked. Germline V gene lookup returns CDR1 MNHEY and CDR2 SVGEGT. This CDR3 region has 16 residues.

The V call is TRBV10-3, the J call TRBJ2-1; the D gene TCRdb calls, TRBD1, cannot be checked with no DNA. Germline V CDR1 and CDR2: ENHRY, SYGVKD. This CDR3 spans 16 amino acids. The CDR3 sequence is CAIMPSEAGAFNEQFF.

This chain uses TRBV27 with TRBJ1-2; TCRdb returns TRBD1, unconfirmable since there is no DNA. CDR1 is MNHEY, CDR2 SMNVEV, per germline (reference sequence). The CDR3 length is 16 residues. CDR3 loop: CASSSGTALSSYGYTF.

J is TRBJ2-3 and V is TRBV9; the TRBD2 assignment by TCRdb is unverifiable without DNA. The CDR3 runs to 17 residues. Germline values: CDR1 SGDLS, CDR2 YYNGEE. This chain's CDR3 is CASSVAATSGETDTQYF.

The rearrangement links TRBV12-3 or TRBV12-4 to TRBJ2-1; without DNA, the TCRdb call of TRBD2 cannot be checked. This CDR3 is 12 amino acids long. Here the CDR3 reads CALSASGNEQFF.

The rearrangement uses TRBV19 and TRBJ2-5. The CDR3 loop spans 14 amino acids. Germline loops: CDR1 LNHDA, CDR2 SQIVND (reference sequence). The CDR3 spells CASSKQAVQETQYF.

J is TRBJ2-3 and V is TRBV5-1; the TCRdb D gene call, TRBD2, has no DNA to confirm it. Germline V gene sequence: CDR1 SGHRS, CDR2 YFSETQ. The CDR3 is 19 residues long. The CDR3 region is CASSLLVIAGGSGTDTQYF.

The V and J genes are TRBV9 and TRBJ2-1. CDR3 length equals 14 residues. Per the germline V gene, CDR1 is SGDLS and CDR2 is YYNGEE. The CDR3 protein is CASSVGGNYNEQFF.

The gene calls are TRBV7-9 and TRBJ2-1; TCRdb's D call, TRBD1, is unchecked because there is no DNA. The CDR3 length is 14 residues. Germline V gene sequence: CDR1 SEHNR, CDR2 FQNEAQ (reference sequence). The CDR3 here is CASSFRTSTWEQFF.

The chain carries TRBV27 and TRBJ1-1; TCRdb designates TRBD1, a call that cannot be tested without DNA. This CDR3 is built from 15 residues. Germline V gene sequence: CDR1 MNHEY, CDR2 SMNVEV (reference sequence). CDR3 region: CASSRGQGVYTEAFF.

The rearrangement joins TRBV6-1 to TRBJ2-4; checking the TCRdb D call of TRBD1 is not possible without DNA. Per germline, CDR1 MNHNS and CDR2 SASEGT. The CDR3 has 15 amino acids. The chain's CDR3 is CASGRVSPAKNIQYF.

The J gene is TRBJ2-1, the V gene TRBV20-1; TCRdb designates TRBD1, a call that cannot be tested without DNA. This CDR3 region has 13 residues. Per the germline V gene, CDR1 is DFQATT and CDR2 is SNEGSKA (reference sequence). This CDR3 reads CSAIWTSPHEQFF.

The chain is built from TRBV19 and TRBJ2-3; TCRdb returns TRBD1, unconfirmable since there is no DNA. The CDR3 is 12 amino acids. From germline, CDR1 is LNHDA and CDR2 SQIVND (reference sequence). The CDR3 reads CASARGTDTQYF.

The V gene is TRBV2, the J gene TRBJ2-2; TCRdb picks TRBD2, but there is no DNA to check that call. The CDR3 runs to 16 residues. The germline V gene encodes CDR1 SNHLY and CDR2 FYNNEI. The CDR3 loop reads CASSTLALPNTGELFF.

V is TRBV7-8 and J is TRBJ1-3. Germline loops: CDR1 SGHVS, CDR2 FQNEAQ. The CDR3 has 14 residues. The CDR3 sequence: CASSLWESGNTIYF.

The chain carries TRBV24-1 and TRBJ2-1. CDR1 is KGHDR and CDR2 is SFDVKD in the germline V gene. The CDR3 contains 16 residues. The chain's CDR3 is CATSDSLANSHNEQFF.

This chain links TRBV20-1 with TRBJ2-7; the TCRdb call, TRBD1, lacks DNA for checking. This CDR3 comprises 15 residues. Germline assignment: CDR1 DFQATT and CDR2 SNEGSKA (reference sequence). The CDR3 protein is CSARAQTGTYYEQYF.

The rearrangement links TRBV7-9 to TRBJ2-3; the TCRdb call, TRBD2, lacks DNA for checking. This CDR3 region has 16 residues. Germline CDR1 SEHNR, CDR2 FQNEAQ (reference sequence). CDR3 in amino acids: CASSLGLAGVGDTQYF.

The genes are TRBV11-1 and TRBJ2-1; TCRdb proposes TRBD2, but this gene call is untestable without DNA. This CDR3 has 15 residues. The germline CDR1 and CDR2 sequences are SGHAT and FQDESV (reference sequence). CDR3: CASTFYAGGVNEQFF.